This T cell receptor (beta chain) was sequenced in a study of CD8+ T cells in alopecia areata. Study-wide findings and caveats: It was lesional scalp, especially alopecia totalis/universalis, that showed higher clonality than normal scalp.

This CDR3 has 15 amino acids. Trimming took 2 bases from V and 4 from J, leaving 14 bases between them. Germline loops: CDR1 SEHNR, CDR2 FQNEAQ (reference sequence). Investigators isolated RNA and reverse transcribed it into cDNA to act as the sequencing template. The table came from immunoSEQ multiplex PCR; TCRdb's copy has only in-frame clones and leaves some out. The table has about 200,000 clones, 50% to 70% seen once. This clone was detected only a few times. Its antigen is as yet unknown. Treatment in this sample: oral pan-JAK inhibitor, 5-10 mg twice daily. The sequence was obtained from a human donor with alopecia areata. The genes are TRBV7-9 and TRBJ1-1; no definite D call. The source was CD4+ T cells sorted from blood, collected at week 4, from a patient treated with tofacitinib. The CDR3 region has the DNA TGTGCCAGCAGCTTACTGGGTCCCCACCTCACTGAAGCTTTCTTT. Its translation: CASSLLGPHLTEAFF.